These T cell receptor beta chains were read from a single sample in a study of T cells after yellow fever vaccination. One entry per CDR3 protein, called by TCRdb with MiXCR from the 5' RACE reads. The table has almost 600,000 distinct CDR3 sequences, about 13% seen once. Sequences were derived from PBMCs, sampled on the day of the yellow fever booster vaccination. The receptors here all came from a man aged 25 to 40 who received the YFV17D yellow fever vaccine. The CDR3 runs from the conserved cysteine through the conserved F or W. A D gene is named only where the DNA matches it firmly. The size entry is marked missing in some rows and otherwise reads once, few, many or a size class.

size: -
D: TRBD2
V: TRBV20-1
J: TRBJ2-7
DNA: TGCAGTGCTGGGAATAGCGGGAGTGGGTCCTACGAGCAGTACTTC
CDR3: CSAGNSGSGSYEQYF

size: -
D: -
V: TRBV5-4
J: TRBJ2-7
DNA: TGTGCCAGCAGCGGTGGTTTTGACCCCATAGGAGAGCAGTACTTC
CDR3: CASSGGFDPIGEQYF

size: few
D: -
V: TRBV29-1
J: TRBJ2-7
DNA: TGCAGCGTCTCAAGGACAGTCGGCTACGAGCAGTACTTC
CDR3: CSVSRTVGYEQYF

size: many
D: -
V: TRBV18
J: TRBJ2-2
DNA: TGTGCCAGCTCACCACAAACGAACACCGGGGAGCTGTTTTTT
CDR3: CASSPQTNTGELFF

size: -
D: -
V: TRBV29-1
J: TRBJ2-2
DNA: TGCAGCGTCGTGACTAGTGTCACCGGGGAGCTGTTTTTT
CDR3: CSVVTSVTGELFF

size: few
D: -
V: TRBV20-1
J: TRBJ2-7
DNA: TGCAGTGGTGGGGACCAGCAGTACGAGCAGTACTTC
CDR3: CSGGDQQYEQYF

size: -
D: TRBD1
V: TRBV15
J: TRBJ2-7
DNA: TGTGCCACCAGCAGTTACGGACAGGGCGGGAACGAGCAGTACTTC
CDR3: CATSSYGQGGNEQYF

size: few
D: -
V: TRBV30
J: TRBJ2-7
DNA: TGTGCCTGGAGTAAGGAATGGCCCTCCTACGAGCAGTACTTC
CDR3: CAWSKEWPSYEQYF

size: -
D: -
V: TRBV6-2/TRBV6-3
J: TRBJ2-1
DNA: TGTGCCAGCAAGGTGGCCACCCTGCATGAGCAGTTCTTC
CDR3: CASKVATLHEQFF

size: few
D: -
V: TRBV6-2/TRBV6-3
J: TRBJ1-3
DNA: TGTGCCAGCAGTTACCGTCGGATTAGCTCTGGAAACACCATATATTTT
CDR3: CASSYRRISSGNTIYF

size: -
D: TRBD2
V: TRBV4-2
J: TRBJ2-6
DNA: TGTGCCAGCAGCCCGACTAGCGGGACGGCTGGGGCCAACGTCCTGACTTTC
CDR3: CASSPTSGTAGANVLTF